Listed below are T cell receptor beta chains from one sample, sequenced in a study of T cell repertoires in cytomegalovirus infection. Via MiXCR, TCRdb re-called the reads, giving one row per CDR3 protein. The data show approximately 490,000 distinct CDR3 sequences, around 11% seen once. Sequenced: PBMCs. Receptor source: a human donor in good health (CMV status not recorded). Some clones in this sample may be carry-over from other donors' samples. CDR3s include the opening cysteine and the closing phenylalanine or tryptophan. The D gene is left open where the match is weak. A clone size is listed for some rows: how often the clone was seen (once, few, many), or a class if it is expanded.

>TRBJ2-1|TRBV6-5|NA|13|many
CASSYSEQNEQFF
TGTGCCAGCAGTTACTCGGAACAGAATGAGCAGTTCTTC
>TRBJ1-5|TRBV19|NA|15|few
CASSSATVRGQPQHF
TGTGCCAGTAGTAGCGCGACAGTGAGGGGCCAGCCCCAGCATTTT
>TRBJ1-2|TRBV12-3/TRBV12-4|TRBD1|13|many
CASSYGQGYGYTF
TGTGCCAGCAGTTATGGACAGGGTTATGGCTACACCTTC
>TRBJ2-4|TRBV5-5|NA|17|few
CASSSFGLADGKNIQYF
TGTGCCAGCAGCTCGTTCGGGTTGGCGGATGGCAAAAACATTCAGTACTTC
>TRBJ2-7|TRBV27|NA|14|few
CASSLLGQSYEQYF
TGTGCCAGCAGTTTATTAGGGCAGTCCTACGAGCAGTACTTC
>TRBJ2-1|TRBV4-1|TRBD2|16|many
CASSLAGTRTIHEQFF
TGCGCCAGCAGCTTGGCCGGGACTAGAACGATTCATGAGCAGTTCTTC
>TRBJ2-1|TRBV7-2|TRBD2|16|many
CASSLEAGGGMNEQFF
TGTGCCAGCAGCTTAGAGGCGGGGGGGGGCATGAATGAGCAGTTCTTC
>TRBJ2-2|TRBV28|TRBD2|18|many
CASSQTSGRAGNTGELFF
TGTGCCAGCAGCCAGACTAGCGGGAGGGCCGGGAACACCGGGGAGCTGTTTTTT
>TRBJ2-5|TRBV7-4|NA|14|NA
CASSFVSGQETQYF
TGTGCCAGCAGCTTTGTAAGCGGCCAAGAGACCCAGTACTTC
>TRBJ2-3|TRBV20-1|NA|14|once
CSARKGRDTDTQYF
TGCAGTGCTAGGAAAGGGCGAGACACAGATACGCAGTATTTT
>TRBJ2-5|TRBV11-2|NA|13|many
CASSGLFKETQYF
TGTGCCAGCAGCGGACTATTTAAAGAGACCCAGTACTTC
>TRBJ1-5|TRBV19|TRBD1|15|many
CASSIQGVRNQPQHF
TGTGCCAGTAGTATCCAGGGGGTTCGCAATCAGCCCCAGCATTTT
>TRBJ1-6|TRBV28|NA|14|many
CASSLGARGSPLHF
TGTGCCAGCAGTCTCGGAGCTAGGGGGTCTCCCCTCCACTTT
>TRBJ2-3|TRBV6-1|NA|15|many
CASSEVLAAGDTQYF
TGTGCCAGCAGTGAAGTTTTAGCGGCGGGGGATACGCAGTATTTT
>TRBJ2-5|TRBV7-9|TRBD1|14|many
CASSEYRGQETQYF
TGTGCCAGCAGCGAGTACAGGGGTCAAGAGACCCAGTACTTC
>TRBJ1-1|TRBV5-4|NA|12|many
CASSSMNTEAFF
TGTGCCAGCAGCTCGATGAACACTGAAGCTTTCTTT
>TRBJ1-2|TRBV2|NA|15|NA
CASRSEGQEGGGYTF
TGTGCCAGCAGAAGTGAAGGACAAGAGGGGGGCGGCTACACCTTC
>TRBJ1-2|TRBV24-1|NA|14|NA
CATSDFTGSGGYTF
TGTGCCACCAGTGATTTTACAGGGTCTGGTGGCTACACCTTC
>TRBJ1-1|TRBV11-2|TRBD1|15|many
CASRSWDRAFTEAFF
TGTGCCAGCAGGTCGTGGGACAGGGCGTTCACTGAAGCTTTCTTT
>TRBJ2-1|TRBV30|TRBD2|15|few
CAWSFGLAGGDEQFF
TGTGCCTGGAGTTTTGGACTAGCGGGAGGGGATGAGCAGTTCTTC
>TRBJ2-3|TRBV10-3|TRBD2|15|many
CAIRGSGRYTDTQYF
TGTGCCATCAGGGGTAGCGGGAGGTACACAGATACGCAGTATTTT
>TRBJ1-5|TRBV5-4|NA|14|many
CASSLGGPNQPQHF
TGTGCCAGCAGCTTGGGAGGGCCCAATCAGCCCCAGCATTTT
>TRBJ2-5|TRBV7-8|TRBD1|15|many
CASSLGTGPQETQYF
TGTGCCAGCAGCTTAGGGACAGGGCCCCAAGAGACCCAGTACTTC
>TRBJ2-4|TRBV18|NA|15|few
CASSPTGGDQNIQYF
TGTGCCAGCTCACCAACAGGGGGGGATCAAAACATTCAGTACTTC
>TRBJ2-4|TRBV24-1|NA|16|NA
CATSDPSPLAKNIQYF
TGTGCCACCAGTGACCCCTCTCCGCTAGCCAAAAACATTCAGTACTTC
>TRBJ2-7|TRBV2|NA|14|NA
CASMGEQGQYEQYF
TGTGCCAGCATGGGAGAACAGGGCCAATACGAGCAGTACTTC
>TRBJ2-3|TRBV12-3/TRBV12-4|TRBD1|14|many
CASSRDSRPDTQYF
TGTGCCAGCAGCCGGGACAGCCGGCCCGATACGCAGTATTTT
>TRBJ2-3|TRBV18|NA|18|many
CASSPLTQTRRSTDTQYF
TGTGCCAGCTCACCACTAACGCAGACAAGGCGGAGCACAGATACGCAGTATTTT
>TRBJ2-1|TRBV19|NA|13|many
CASSNPLKNEQFF
TGTGCCAGTAGTAACCCCCTAAAAAATGAGCAGTTCTTC
>TRBJ2-3|TRBV12-3/TRBV12-4|TRBD2|15|many
CASSLLAAATDTQYF
TGTGCCAGCAGTTTACTAGCGGCAGCCACAGATACGCAGTATTTT
>TRBJ1-6|TRBV20-1|NA|16|NA
CSAFQGKGSYNSPLHF
TGCAGTGCTTTCCAGGGGAAGGGTTCCTATAATTCACCCCTCCACTTT
>TRBJ2-1|TRBV29-1|TRBD2|13|NA
CSVTSGSGPGQFF
TGCAGCGTCACTAGCGGGAGCGGTCCGGGGCAGTTCTTC
>TRBJ1-2|TRBV5-1|NA|16|few
CASSLGGGRINYGYTF
TGCGCCAGCAGCTTGGGCGGGGGACGGATTAACTATGGCTACACCTTC